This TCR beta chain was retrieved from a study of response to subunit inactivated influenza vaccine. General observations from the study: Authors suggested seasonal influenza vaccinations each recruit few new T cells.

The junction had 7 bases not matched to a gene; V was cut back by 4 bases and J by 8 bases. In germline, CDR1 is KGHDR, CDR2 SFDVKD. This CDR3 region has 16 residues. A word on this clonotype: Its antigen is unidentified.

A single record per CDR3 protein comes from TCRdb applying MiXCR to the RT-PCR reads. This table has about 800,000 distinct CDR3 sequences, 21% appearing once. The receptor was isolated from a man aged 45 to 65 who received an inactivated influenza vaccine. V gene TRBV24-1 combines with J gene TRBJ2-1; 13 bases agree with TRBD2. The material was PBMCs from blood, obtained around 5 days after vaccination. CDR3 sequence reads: CATSDHGLAGAYEQFF. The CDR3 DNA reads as TGTGCCACCAGTGACCATGGACTAGCGGGAGCATATGAGCAGTTCTTC.